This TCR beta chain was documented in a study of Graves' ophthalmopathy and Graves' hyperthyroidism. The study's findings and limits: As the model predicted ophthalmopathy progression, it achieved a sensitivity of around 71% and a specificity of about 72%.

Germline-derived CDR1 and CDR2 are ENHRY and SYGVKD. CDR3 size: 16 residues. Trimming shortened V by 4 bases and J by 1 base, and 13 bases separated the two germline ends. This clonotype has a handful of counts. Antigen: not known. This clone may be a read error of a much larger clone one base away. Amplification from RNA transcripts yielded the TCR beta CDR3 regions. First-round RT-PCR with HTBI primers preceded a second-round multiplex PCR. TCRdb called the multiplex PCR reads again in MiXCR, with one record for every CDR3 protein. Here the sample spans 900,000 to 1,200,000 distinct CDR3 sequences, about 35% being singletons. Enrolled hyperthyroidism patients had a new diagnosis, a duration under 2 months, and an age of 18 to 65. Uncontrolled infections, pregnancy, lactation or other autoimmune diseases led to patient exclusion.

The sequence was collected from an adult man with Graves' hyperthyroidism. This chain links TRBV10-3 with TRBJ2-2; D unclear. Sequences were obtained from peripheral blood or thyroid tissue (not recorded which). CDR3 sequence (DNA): TGTGCCATCAGTGGGCGACGATATGGGAACACCGGGGAGCTGTTTTTT. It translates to CAISGRRYGNTGELFF.